The clone carrying this TCR beta chain was counted between two and nine times. The antigen is unknown. This specimen comes from a study of lymphopenia after photon versus proton radiotherapy. General study findings and limits: Relative stability marked proton patients; photon patients lost diversity and naive cells. Oligoclonal CD8+ Temra expansion after nadir drove photon patients' diversity drop. Only patients who died were analyzed for survival; proton advantage is unproven. Post-nadir TCR diversity decline inversely tracked overall survival among those who died.

Clones were read by immunoSEQ multiplex PCR, and TCRdb kept only the in-frame ones, dropping some. The data contain some 25,000 clones, about 82% of them seen just once; the ten biggest clones take up less than 25%. CDR3 length: 15 amino acids. The germline V gene has CDR1 MNHNY and CDR2 SVGAGI (reference sequence). V shed 4 bases, J shed 4 bases, and the junction held 3 bases outside the gene matches. The input for sequencing was peripheral blood, taken from a patient treated with proton-based radiotherapy. The clonotype comes from a woman in her seventies with pancreatic cancer. V gene TRBV6-6 combines with J gene TRBJ2-3, with TRBD2 matching 12 bases. CDR3 DNA: TGTGCCAGCAGTTCACGGACTAGCGGGGCAGATACGCAGTATTTT. The encoded protein is CASSSRTSGADTQYF.